This T cell receptor (beta chain) originates from a study of CD8+CD57+ T cells in acquired aplastic anemia. Study details: Isolated CD4+ and CD8+ cells, once sorted, yielded DNA averaging approximately 3 ug.

For sequencing, patients were chosen who had shown expansion of CD8+CD57+ cells by flow cytometry. All participating patients were living with severe acquired aplastic anemia. The study, taken as a whole, reports: Patients and controls were not found to differ significantly in CD8+ Simpson's diversity. Researchers report that about 29 CD8+ CDR3 sequences appeared in both patients and controls.

Genomic DNA, serving as template, underwent TCR beta VDJ and CDR3 profiling. Each CDR3 protein gets one entry after TCRdb re-called the reads with MiXCR. The table records about 240,000 distinct CDR3 sequences, around 45% of them present only once. This clonotype has more than one count but fewer than ten. Its specificity is not known. J gave up 1 base and V 4 bases, and 6 bases lay outside the gene matches. Per germline, CDR1 MNHEY and CDR2 SVGEGT. This CDR3 has 16 amino acids. Sequencing was done on a sample of sorted CD4+, CD8+, or CD8+CD57+ T cells (not recorded which) from PBMCs. The source of this sequence is a human donor with aplastic anemia. The chain uses TRBV6-2 or TRBV6-3 and TRBJ1-5; 8 bases are a match to TRBD1. The CDR3 DNA reads as TGTGCCAGCAGTTCCCCTGACAGGGGCAGCAATCAGCCCCAGCATTTT. Its protein is CASSSPDRGSNQPQHF.